These 32 T cell receptor beta chains originate from one sample sequenced in a study of Graves' ophthalmopathy and Graves' hyperthyroidism. The TCR beta CDR3 regions underwent amplification from RNA transcripts. The workflow started with a first-round RT-PCR run with HTBI primers and then moved on to a second-round multiplex PCR. TCRdb used MiXCR to reprocess the multiplex PCR reads, holding one entry per CDR3 protein. The sample yields approximately 160,000 distinct CDR3 sequences, roughly 36% seen once. Sequencing was carried out using peripheral blood. The receptors derive from a man under 40 with Graves' ophthalmopathy.

The chain links TRBV28 to TRBJ1-1; D gene uncertain. V lost 2 bases to trimming and J lost 1 base, with 17 bases between them. Germline assignment: CDR1 MDHEN and CDR2 SYDVKM. The CDR3 totals 17 residues. This CDR3 reads CASSLRPLGRQNTEAFF. In DNA form, the CDR3 reads TGTGCCAGCAGTTTACGCCCTTTAGGCAGGCAGAACACTGAAGCTTTCTTT.

Ten or more counts support this clonotype. The chain's CDR3 is CASSYVLKLNTEAFF. The CDR3 DNA follows: TGTGCCAGCAGTTACGTCCTAAAACTTAACACTGAAGCTTTCTTT. The rearrangement joins TRBV6-5 to TRBJ1-1; D is undetermined. CDR1 and CDR2 (germline): MNHEY, SVGAGI. V was clipped by 2 bases and J by 2 bases, with 12 bases between them. The CDR3 is 15 residues long.

The CDR3 DNA reads as TGTGCCAGCAGCTTAGATTCAGGGTCCCTCTCCTACGAGCAGTACTTC. Translated, it gives CASSLDSGSLSYEQYF. This sequence joins TRBV11-2 and TRBJ2-7; D is perhaps TRBD1 (5 bases). With 0 bases removed from V and 0 bases from J, the gap between germline ends came to 12 bases. CDR1 SGHAT and CDR2 FQNNGV come from the germline V gene. The CDR3 contains 16 residues.

This chain uses TRBV6-2 or TRBV6-3 with TRBJ1-1; possibly TRBD1 for D (5 bases). V dropped 6 bases and J dropped 7 bases, with 12 bases sitting between them. The length of the CDR3 is 12 residues. Germline V CDR1 and CDR2: MNHEY, SVGEGT. The CDR3 DNA reads TGTGCCAGCAGGCCTAGGACATATGAAGCTTTCTTT. It codes for CASRPRTYEAFF.

Many counts were recorded for this clonotype. The chain carries TRBV7-8 and TRBJ2-5, with D perhaps TRBD1 or TRBD2 (5 bases each). The CDR3 runs 14 residues. V lost 4 bases to trimming and J lost 3 bases, with 12 bases between them. Germline V CDR1 and CDR2: SGHVS, FQNEAQ. CDR3 protein: CASSSGRLKETQYF. The DNA for the CDR3 is TGTGCCAGCAGCTCGGGACGGCTAAAAGAGACCCAGTACTTC.

This clonotype was observed many times. The chain carries TRBV20-1 and TRBJ1-5; TRBD1 is a possible D gene (5 bases). Germline V gene sequence: CDR1 DFQATT, CDR2 SNEGSKA (reference sequence). Trimming removed 3 bases from V and 4 bases from J, with 19 bases in between. This CDR3 has 16 amino acids. CDR3 loop: CSASRPPGRGNQPQHF. The CDR3 coding sequence is TGCAGTGCTAGTAGGCCCCCAGGGAGGGGTAATCAGCCCCAGCATTTT.

The CDR3 region is CASRPTRTGGLTYEQYF. For the CDR3, the DNA is TGTGCCAGCAGACCCACCCGGACAGGGGGCTTGACCTACGAGCAGTACTTC. The rearrangement joins TRBV28 to TRBJ2-7, with 11 bases aligning to TRBD1. Unmatched junction bases numbered 12, after V lost 6 bases and J lost 2 bases. The CDR3 length is 17 residues. Looked up from germline, CDR1 is MDHEN and CDR2 is SYDVKM.

This clonotype was found many times. The J gene is TRBJ1-5, the V gene TRBV10-3, with a weak D call TRBD1 (5 bases). Per the germline V gene, CDR1 is ENHRY and CDR2 is SYGVKD. Trimming removed 2 bases from V and 3 bases from J, with 8 bases in between. The CDR3 totals 14 residues. CDR3 sequence (DNA): TGTGCCATCAGTGAGATGGGGACCAATCAGCCCCAGCATTTT. This encodes CAISEMGTNQPQHF.

The chain carries TRBV24-1 and TRBJ1-5; perhaps TRBD1 as D (6 bases). CDR1 and CDR2 (germline): KGHDR, SFDVKD. V was cut by 4 bases and J by 5 bases, with 11 bases left in between. This CDR3 is 14 amino acids long. The CDR3 nucleotides are TGTGCCACCAGTGAGAGCAACAGGGATCAGCCCCAGCATTTT. Amino acids: CATSESNRDQPQHF.

The DNA for the CDR3 is TGTGCCAGCAGTTACTCGAAAGGGCGAGACACTGAAGCTTTCTTT. As protein: CASSYSKGRDTEAFF. The chain joins TRBV6-2 or TRBV6-3 to TRBJ1-1, with unresolved D. V was clipped by 0 bases and J by 3 bases, with 11 bases between them. The CDR3 is 15 residues long. Per germline, CDR1 MNHEY and CDR2 SVGEGT.

The chain employs TRBV27 and TRBJ1-6; 8 positions agree with TRBD1. The CDR3 covers 13 residues. The junction had 2 bases not matched to a gene; V was cut back by 5 bases and J by 8 bases. Germline CDR1 MNHEY, CDR2 SMNVEV (reference sequence). The CDR3 region is CASSIRGHSPLHF. CDR3 DNA sequence: TGTGCCAGCAGTATCAGGGGGCATTCACCCCTCCACTTT.

The sample holds many counts of this clonotype. The chain recombines TRBV18 with TRBJ2-7, with D possibly being TRBD1 or TRBD2 (7 bases each). From germline, CDR1 is KGHSH and CDR2 LQKENI. V gave up 3 bases and J gave up 3 bases, with 21 bases separating them. This CDR3 contains 17 residues. The CDR3 nucleotides read TGTGCCAGCTCACCCCAAACGCTGGGAGGGGGCGACTACGAGCAGTACTTC. The encoded protein is CASSPQTLGGGDYEQYF.

This chain connects TRBV15 to TRBJ1-5; D call uncertain. Looked up from germline, CDR1 is LNHNV and CDR2 is YYDKDF (reference sequence). V shed 8 bases and J shed 0 bases, with 8 bases lying between them. The CDR3 is 13 residues long. The CDR3 sequence is CATGAYSNQPQHF. The CDR3 DNA reads as TGTGCCACCGGTGCCTATAGCAATCAGCCCCAGCATTTT.

This rearrangement joins TRBV6-1 to TRBJ1-2; 7 bases fit TRBD1. The CDR3 runs 13 residues. Germline assignment: CDR1 MNHNS and CDR2 SASEGT. The V and J ends lost 6 bases and 5 bases, in that order; junction bases with no gene match: 6. CDR3 region: CASRGTGEYGYTF. In nucleotides, the CDR3 is TGTGCCAGCAGGGGTACAGGGGAGTATGGCTACACCTTC.

CDR3 nucleotide sequence: TGTGCCAGCAGTTACCCCGGGCTAGCGGGTGACTACGAGCAGTACTTC. Its translation: CASSYPGLAGDYEQYF. This rearrangement joins TRBV6-2 or TRBV6-3 to TRBJ2-7; 8 bases match TRBD2. The CDR3 consists of 16 residues. Looked up from germline, CDR1 is MNHEY and CDR2 is SVGEGT. J gave up 3 bases and V 2 bases, and 9 bases lay outside the gene matches.

The rearrangement joins TRBV27 to TRBJ1-5; tentative D call: TRBD1 (6 bases). Germline V lookup: CDR1 MNHEY, CDR2 SMNVEV (reference sequence). The CDR3 length is 14 residues. V was cut by 5 bases and J by 6 bases, with 14 bases left in between. CDR3 in DNA: TGTGCCAGCAGTGGCACAGGGATCGGTCAGCCCCAGCATTTT. Translation: CASSGTGIGQPQHF.

The rearrangement joins TRBV6-2 or TRBV6-3 to TRBJ2-5, with 10 bases aligning to TRBD1. The CDR3 extends over 14 amino acids. Germline V gene sequence: CDR1 MNHEY, CDR2 SVGEGT. The V gene end was trimmed by 8 bases and the J gene end by 7 bases; junction bases not matched to a gene: 10. DNA of the CDR3: TGTGCCAGCGATGGACAGGGGGTCGGCGGGACCCAGTACTTC. This translates into CASDGQGVGGTQYF.

The gene calls are TRBV6-2 or TRBV6-3 and TRBJ2-1; D remains ambiguous. Germline CDR1 is MNHEY and CDR2 is SVGEGT. There are 14 residues in the CDR3. The V gene lost 2 bases and the J gene lost 0 bases, with 5 bases spanning the gap. This CDR3 is CASSYKDSYNEQFF. The CDR3 DNA reads TGTGCCAGCAGTTACAAGGACTCCTACAATGAGCAGTTCTTC.

The V gene is TRBV6-2 or TRBV6-3, the J gene TRBJ2-2; TRBD1 agrees at 9 bases. CDR3 length: 14 residues. After removal of 6 bases from V and 6 bases from J, the junction contained 5 bases not matched to a gene. Germline lookup yields CDR1 MNHEY and CDR2 SVGEGT. DNA for the CDR3: TGTGCCAGCAGACCACAGGGGGCCGCCGGGGAGCTGTTTTTT. Translation gives CASRPQGAAGELFF.

This clonotype has ten or more counts. This likely comes from a read error, as the CDR3 has no conserved phenylalanine or tryptophan at its end. The gene calls are TRBV6-5 and TRBJ2-7, with a possible D match to TRBD2 (6 bases). V lost 4 bases and J lost 0, with 10 bases in between. There are 14 residues in the CDR3. Germline V CDR1 and CDR2: MNHEY, SVGAGI. The CDR3 here is CASSSGTGSYEQYL. The CDR3 nucleotides are TGTGCCAGCAGTTCCGGGACTGGCTCCTACGAGCAGTACCTC.

This clonotype has a single count. The CDR3 region is CASRGGAAQHF. The CDR3 nucleotides read TGTGCCAGCAGGGGGGGGGCGGCCCAGCATTTT. The gene calls are TRBV6-1 and TRBJ1-5, with a possible D match to TRBD1 (6 bases). Germline values: CDR1 MNHNS, CDR2 SASEGT. This CDR3 comprises 11 residues. V was cut by 6 bases and J by 11 bases, with 11 bases left in between.

The table lists this clonotype with many counts. V and J are TRBV20-1 and TRBJ2-7; 9 positions match TRBD1. Trimming at V came to 5 bases and at J to 2 bases, leaving 10 bases not matched to a gene. Germline V gene data show CDR1 as DFQATT and CDR2 as SNEGSKA (reference sequence). CDR3 length: 15 residues. CDR3 loop: CSASEGTGMPYEQYF. In nucleotides, the CDR3 is TGCAGTGCTTCCGAGGGGACAGGGATGCCCTACGAGCAGTACTTC.

This clonotype was found many times. The chain combines TRBV7-2 with TRBJ2-5; no definite D call. With 3 bases removed from V and 4 bases from J, the gap between germline ends came to 6 bases. The CDR3 runs 12 residues. Per germline, CDR1 SGHTA and CDR2 FQGNSA. This CDR3 is CASSFPGETQYF. DNA for the CDR3: TGTGCCAGCAGCTTCCCCGGAGAGACCCAGTACTTC.

This clonotype has ten or more counts. The chain combines TRBV7-3 with TRBJ1-1; 7 bases are shared with TRBD1. Germline loops: CDR1 SGHTA, CDR2 FQGTGA. The CDR3 is made up of 13 amino acids. J was trimmed by 1 base and V by 4 bases; bases with no gene match: 0. CDR3 sequence: CASSWDRNTEAFF. CDR3 DNA: TGTGCCAGCAGCTGGGACAGGAACACTGAAGCTTTCTTT.

This clonotype was seen many times. The gene calls are TRBV6-2 or TRBV6-3 and TRBJ2-7, with 7 bases aligning to TRBD2. Germline CDR1 reads MNHEY; CDR2 reads SVGEGT. The CDR3 contains 15 residues. Trimming took 2 bases from V and 1 from J; bases not matched to a gene: 5. The CDR3 here is CASSYPASGSYEQYF. The DNA for the CDR3 is TGTGCCAGCAGTTACCCGGCTAGCGGATCCTACGAGCAGTACTTC.

This clonotype was observed at least ten times. The J gene is TRBJ2-6, the V gene TRBV7-3; tentatively, D is TRBD1 or TRBD2 (5 bases each). CDR3 length: 18 residues. Germline V gene lookup returns CDR1 SGHTA and CDR2 FQGTGA. The germline V and J ends were trimmed by 1 base and 3 bases, with 16 bases remaining between them. Here the CDR3 reads CASSLRGGGTGGANVLTF. CDR3 in DNA: TGTGCCAGCAGCTTAAGGGGTGGGGGAACTGGTGGGGCCAACGTCCTGACTTTC.

The chain recombines TRBV7-2 with TRBJ2-3; 8 bases fit TRBD2. Germline V CDR1 and CDR2: SGHTA, FQGNSA. The ends lost 0 bases at V and 0 bases at J; junction bases unmatched: 5. CDR3 length equals 17 residues. This CDR3 reads CASSLAIGGGSTDTQYF. The CDR3 DNA sequence: TGTGCCAGCAGCTTAGCGATTGGCGGGGGGAGCACAGATACGCAGTATTTT. Filled out from reference TRBV7-2 and TRBJ2-3, the complete variable domain reads GAGVSQSPSNKVTEKGKDVELRCDPISGHTALYWYRQSLGQGLEFLIYFQGNSAPDKSGLPSDRFSAERTGGSVSTLTIQRTQQEDSAVYLCASSLAIGGGSTDTQYFGPGTRLTVL.

V is TRBV6-2 or TRBV6-3 and J is TRBJ1-5; TRBD1 matches 7 bases. The germline gives CDR1 MNHEY, CDR2 SVGEGT. This CDR3 spans 14 amino acids. J lost 7 bases, V lost 6 bases, and 9 bases had no gene match. CDR3 sequence (DNA): TGTGCCAGCAGACGCACAGGGGTAGGGCAGCCCCAGCATTTT. This translates into CASRRTGVGQPQHF.

The chain couples TRBV7-2 to TRBJ1-6; D remains unclear. V lost 2 bases to trimming and J lost 8 bases, with 7 bases between them. The CDR3 is 13 amino acids. Germline values: CDR1 SGHTA, CDR2 FQGNSA. The CDR3 bases are TGTGCCAGCAGCTTACTCCGGGATTCACCCCTCCACTTT. It is translated as CASSLLRDSPLHF.

This clonotype was seen many times. CDR3 sequence reads: CASSYSVPRNTQYF. CDR3 nucleotide sequence: TGTGCCAGCAGTTACTCGGTCCCTAGGAACACGCAGTATTTT. The rearrangement uses TRBV6-2 or TRBV6-3 and TRBJ2-3; D unclear. In germline, CDR1 is MNHEY, CDR2 SVGEGT. This CDR3 has 14 residues. Trimming took 0 bases from V and 9 from J, leaving 13 bases between them.

This clonotype was counted between two and nine times. The chain couples TRBV27 to TRBJ1-1, with no clear D. CDR1 and CDR2 (germline): MNHEY, SMNVEV (reference sequence). Trimming left V 2 bases short and J 2 bases short, with 6 bases between. There are 13 residues in the CDR3. CDR3 sequence: CASSLNLNTEAFF. DNA of the CDR3: TGTGCCAGCAGTTTAAATCTAAACACTGAAGCTTTCTTT.

As to this clonotype: Compared with germline, one end of the junction differs, possibly owing to a read error. This chain connects TRBV13 to TRBJ1-1; the match to TRBD1 covers 9 bases. The CDR3 is 21 residues long. The V gene's germline CDR1 is PRHDT and CDR2 FYEKMQ (reference sequence). CDR3 amino acids: CASSLGLRTFRTGAMNTEAFF. The CDR3 nucleotides are TGTGCCAGCAGTTTAGGTCTAAGGACGTTCCGGACAGGGGCCATGAACACTGAAGCTTTCTTT.